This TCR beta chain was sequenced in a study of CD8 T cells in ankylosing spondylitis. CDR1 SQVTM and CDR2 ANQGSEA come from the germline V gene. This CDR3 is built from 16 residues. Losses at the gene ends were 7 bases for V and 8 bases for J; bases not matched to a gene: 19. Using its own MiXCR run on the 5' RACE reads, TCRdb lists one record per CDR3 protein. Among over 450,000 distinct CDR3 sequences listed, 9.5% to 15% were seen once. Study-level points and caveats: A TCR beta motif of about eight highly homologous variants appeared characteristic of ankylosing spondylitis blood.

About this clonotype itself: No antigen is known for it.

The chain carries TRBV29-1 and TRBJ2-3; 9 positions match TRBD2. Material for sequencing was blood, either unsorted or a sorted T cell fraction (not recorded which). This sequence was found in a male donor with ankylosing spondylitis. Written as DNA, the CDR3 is TGCAGCGCAAACGGCGGCGGACTAGCGTTCTCTGGTACGCAGTATTTT. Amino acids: CSANGGGLAFSGTQYF.